Listed below are T cell receptor beta chains from one sample, sequenced in a study of cytomegalovirus exposure and HLA in healthy donors. Profiling relied on immunoSEQ multiplex PCR, and the TCRdb table lists in-frame clones only, not all of them. The sample contains 90,000 to 130,000 clones, under 85% of which appear only once. Sequences were obtained from PBMCs. These receptors originate from a man younger than 40 in good health and CMV-seropositive. CDR3s include the opening cysteine and the closing phenylalanine or tryptophan. The order of the fields is CDR3 protein, CDR3 DNA, D gene, V gene, clone size, J gene. The D gene is left open where the match is weak. Not every row has a clone size; where given, it reads once, few, many or a size class.

CASSMRQGNSPLHF | TGTGCCAGCAGTATGAGACAGGGGAATTCACCCCTCCACTTT | TRBD1 | TRBV6-1 | NA | TRBJ1-6
CASSEALEGETYEQYF | TGTGCCAGCAGTGAAGCGCTGGAGGGTGAGACCTACGAGCAGTACTTC | NA | TRBV2 | NA | TRBJ2-7
CASSRVRFSGANVLTF | TGTGCCAGCAGCCGTGTGCGGTTTTCCGGGGCCAACGTCCTGACTTTC | NA | TRBV7-2 | NA | TRBJ2-6
CASSLDSPYNEQFF | TGTGCCAGCAGCTTGGACTCGCCCTACAATGAGCAGTTCTTC | NA | TRBV5-4 | few | TRBJ2-1
CASGGQETQYF | TGTGCCAGCGGGGGGCAAGAGACCCAGTACTTC | TRBD2 | TRBV19 | NA | TRBJ2-5
CASREGGQGGNTIYF | TGTGCCAGCAGAGAGGGAGGGCAGGGCGGAAACACCATATATTTT | NA | TRBV19 | NA | TRBJ1-3
CASSEVDRDEQYF | TGTGCCAGCAGTGAGGTTGACAGGGACGAGCAGTACTTC | TRBD1 | TRBV6-1 | NA | TRBJ2-7
CASSASSGALPDTQYF | TGTGCCAGCAGTGCGTCGAGCGGAGCCCTTCCAGATACGCAGTATTTT | NA | TRBV2 | NA | TRBJ2-3
CASKGQSLSQAFF | TGTGCCAGCAAGGGACAGTCACTCTCCCAAGCTTTCTTT | TRBD1 | TRBV7-9 | NA | TRBJ1-1
CASSEVQAAQPQHF | TGTGCCAGCAGTGAAGTACAGGCTGCTCAGCCCCAGCATTTT | NA | TRBV6-1 | NA | TRBJ1-5
CASSLITGTAYNEQFF | TGTGCCAGCAGCTTAATAACCGGGACAGCTTACAATGAGCAGTTCTTC | TRBD1 | TRBV5-4 | NA | TRBJ2-1
CASSVARGWTGELFF | TGTGCCAGCAGCGTAGCCAGGGGGTGGACCGGGGAGCTGTTTTTT | TRBD1 | TRBV9 | NA | TRBJ2-2
CASSQDSGYRGGYTF | TGCGCCAGCAGCCAAGATAGTGGATACCGGGGGGGCTACACCTTC | NA | TRBV4-3 | NA | TRBJ1-2
CASSPWELEGNEQFF | TGTGCCAGCAGCCCTTGGGAACTTGAGGGTAATGAGCAGTTCTTC | NA | TRBV14 | NA | TRBJ2-1
CASSVDPGQGTEAFF | TGTGCCAGCAGCGTAGATCCAGGGCAGGGGACTGAAGCTTTCTTT | NA | TRBV9 | NA | TRBJ1-1
CASSGLGGQGSDTQYF | TGTGCCAGCAGCGGATTAGGGGGACAGGGATCAGATACGCAGTATTTT | TRBD1 | TRBV9 | medium-sized | TRBJ2-3
CASSQDLTSGGLKETQYF | TGTGCCAGCAGCCAAGATTTGACCAGCGGGGGGCTCAAAGAGACCCAGTACTTC | TRBD2 | TRBV4-2 | NA | TRBJ2-5
CATRTGDTEAFF | TGTGCCACCCGGACAGGGGACACTGAAGCTTTCTTT | TRBD1 | TRBV6-5 | NA | TRBJ1-1
CASTSSGGTGELFF | TGCGCCAGCACCTCTAGCGGGGGCACCGGGGAGCTGTTTTTT | TRBD2 | TRBV5-1 | once | TRBJ2-2
CASSEWGGNNEQFF | TGTGCCAGCAGTGAGTGGGGGGGGAACAATGAGCAGTTCTTC | TRBD2 | TRBV2 | NA | TRBJ2-1
CASSPAGQEKLFF | TGTGCCAGCAGCCCCGCGGGGCAGGAAAAACTGTTTTTT | NA | TRBV5-5 | NA | TRBJ1-4
CASSEEGPRQGGTDTQYF | TGTGCCAGCAGTGAAGAGGGGCCTAGACAGGGCGGGACAGATACGCAGTATTTT | TRBD1 | TRBV2 | NA | TRBJ2-3
CASSTSQGNPGGYPF | TGTGCCAGCAGCACATCCCAGGGAAACCCTGGGGGCTACCCCTTC | NA | TRBV5-6 | NA | TRBJ1-2
CASSQAPDRGNQPQHF | TGCGCCAGCAGCCAAGCTCCCGACAGGGGTAATCAGCCCCAGCATTTT | TRBD1 | TRBV4-1 | few | TRBJ1-5